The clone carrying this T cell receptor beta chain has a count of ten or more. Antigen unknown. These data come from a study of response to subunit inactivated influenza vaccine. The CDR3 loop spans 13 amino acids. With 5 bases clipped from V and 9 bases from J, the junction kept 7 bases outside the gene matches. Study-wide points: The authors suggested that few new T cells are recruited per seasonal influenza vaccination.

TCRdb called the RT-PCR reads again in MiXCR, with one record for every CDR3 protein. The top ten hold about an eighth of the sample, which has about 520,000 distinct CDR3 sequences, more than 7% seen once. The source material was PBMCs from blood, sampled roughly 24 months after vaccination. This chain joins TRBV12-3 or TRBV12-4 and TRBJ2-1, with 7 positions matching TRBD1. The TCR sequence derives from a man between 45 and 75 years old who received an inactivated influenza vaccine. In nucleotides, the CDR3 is TGTGCCAGCAGTCCAGGGGGAAACGGTGAGCAGTTCTTC. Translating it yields CASSPGGNGEQFF.